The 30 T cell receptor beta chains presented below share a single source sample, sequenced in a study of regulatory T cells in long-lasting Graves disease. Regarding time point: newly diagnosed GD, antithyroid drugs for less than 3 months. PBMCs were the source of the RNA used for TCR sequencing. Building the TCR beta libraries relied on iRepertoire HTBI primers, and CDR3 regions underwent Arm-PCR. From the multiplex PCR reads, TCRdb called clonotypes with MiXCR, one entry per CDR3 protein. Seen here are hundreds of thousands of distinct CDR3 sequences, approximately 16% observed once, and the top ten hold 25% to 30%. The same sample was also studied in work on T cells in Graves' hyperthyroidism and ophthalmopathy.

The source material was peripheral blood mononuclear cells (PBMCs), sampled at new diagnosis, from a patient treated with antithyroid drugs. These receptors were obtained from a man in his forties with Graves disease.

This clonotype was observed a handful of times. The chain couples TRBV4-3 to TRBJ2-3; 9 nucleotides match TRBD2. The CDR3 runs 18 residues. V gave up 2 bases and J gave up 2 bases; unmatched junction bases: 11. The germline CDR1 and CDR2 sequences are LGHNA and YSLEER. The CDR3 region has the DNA TGCGCCAGCAGCCAAAATCCCATTGCGGGGGGGTACACAGATACGCAGTATTTT. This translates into CASSQNPIAGGYTDTQYF.

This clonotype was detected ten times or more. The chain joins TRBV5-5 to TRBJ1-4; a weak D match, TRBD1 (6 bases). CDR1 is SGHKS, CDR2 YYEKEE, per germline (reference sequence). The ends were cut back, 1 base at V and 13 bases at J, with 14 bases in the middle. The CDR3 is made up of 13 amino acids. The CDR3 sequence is CASSLNPQDRLFF. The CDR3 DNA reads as TGTGCCAGCAGCTTGAACCCCCAGGACAGACTGTTTTTT.

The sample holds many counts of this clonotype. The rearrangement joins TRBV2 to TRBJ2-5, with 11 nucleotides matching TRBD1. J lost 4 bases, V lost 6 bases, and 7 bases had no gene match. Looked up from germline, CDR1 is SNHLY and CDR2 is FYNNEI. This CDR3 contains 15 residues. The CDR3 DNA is TGTGCCAGCAGCACCGGGACAGGGGGGTTAGAGACCCAGTACTTC. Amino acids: CASSTGTGGLETQYF.

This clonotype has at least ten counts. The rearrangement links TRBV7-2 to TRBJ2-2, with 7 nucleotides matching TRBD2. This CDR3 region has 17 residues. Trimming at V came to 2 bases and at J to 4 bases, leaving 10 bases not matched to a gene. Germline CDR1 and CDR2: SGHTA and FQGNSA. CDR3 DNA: TGTGCCAGCAGCTTATACGGGCCAGCGGGGATCACCGGGGAGCTGTTTTTT. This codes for CASSLYGPAGITGELFF.

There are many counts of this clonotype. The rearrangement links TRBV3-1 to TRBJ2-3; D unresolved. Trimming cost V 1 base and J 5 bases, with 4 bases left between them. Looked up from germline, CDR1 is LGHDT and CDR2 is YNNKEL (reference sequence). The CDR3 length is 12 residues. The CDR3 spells CASSQGGDTQYF. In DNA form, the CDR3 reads TGTGCCAGCAGCCAAGGGGGAGATACGCAGTATTTT.

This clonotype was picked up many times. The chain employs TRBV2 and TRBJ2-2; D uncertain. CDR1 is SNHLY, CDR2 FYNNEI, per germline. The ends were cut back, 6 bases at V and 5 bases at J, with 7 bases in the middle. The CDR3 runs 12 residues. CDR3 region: CASRIGTGELFF. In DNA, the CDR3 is TGTGCCAGCAGGATAGGGACCGGGGAGCTGTTTTTT.

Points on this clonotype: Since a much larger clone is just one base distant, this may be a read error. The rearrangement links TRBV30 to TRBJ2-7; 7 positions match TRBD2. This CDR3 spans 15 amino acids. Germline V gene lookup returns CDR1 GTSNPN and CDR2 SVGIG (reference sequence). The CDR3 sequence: CAWSVLGGSIYEQCF. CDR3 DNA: TGTGCCTGGAGTGTACTCGGGGGGTCAATCTACGAGCAGTGCTTC. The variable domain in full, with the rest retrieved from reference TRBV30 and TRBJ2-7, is SQTIHQWPATLVQPVGSPLSLECTVEGTSNPNLYWYRQAAGRGLQLLFYSVGIGQISSEVPQNLSASRPQDRQFILSSKKLLLSDSGFYLCAWSVLGGSIYEQCFGPGTRLTVT.

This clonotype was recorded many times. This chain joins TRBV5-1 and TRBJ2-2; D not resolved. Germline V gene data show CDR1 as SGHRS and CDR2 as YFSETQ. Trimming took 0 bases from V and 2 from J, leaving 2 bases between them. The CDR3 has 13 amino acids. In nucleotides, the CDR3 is TGCGCCAGCAGCTTGGACAACACCGGGGAGCTGTTTTTT. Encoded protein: CASSLDNTGELFF.

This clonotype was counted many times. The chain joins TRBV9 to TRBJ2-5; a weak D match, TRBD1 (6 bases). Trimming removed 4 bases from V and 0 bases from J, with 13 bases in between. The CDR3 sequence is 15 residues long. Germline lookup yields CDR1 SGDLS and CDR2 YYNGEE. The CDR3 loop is CASSMGAPYQETQYF. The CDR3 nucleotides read TGTGCCAGCAGCATGGGGGCTCCGTACCAAGAGACCCAGTACTTC.

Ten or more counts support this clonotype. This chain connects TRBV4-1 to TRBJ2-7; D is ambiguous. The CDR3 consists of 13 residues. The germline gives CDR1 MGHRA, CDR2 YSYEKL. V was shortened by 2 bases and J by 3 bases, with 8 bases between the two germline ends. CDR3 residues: CASSQNRDYEQYF. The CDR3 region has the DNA TGCGCCAGCAGCCAAAACAGAGACTACGAGCAGTACTTC.

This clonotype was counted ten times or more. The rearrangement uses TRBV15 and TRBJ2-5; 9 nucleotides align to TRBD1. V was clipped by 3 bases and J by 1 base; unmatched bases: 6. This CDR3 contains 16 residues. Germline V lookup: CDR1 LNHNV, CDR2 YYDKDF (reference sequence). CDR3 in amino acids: CATSSNRDRVQETQYF. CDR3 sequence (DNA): TGTGCCACCAGCAGCAACCGGGACAGGGTCCAAGAGACCCAGTACTTC. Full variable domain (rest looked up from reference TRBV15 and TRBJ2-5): DAMVIQNPRYQVTQFGKPVTLSCSQTLNHNVMYWYQQKSSQAPKLLFHYYDKDFNNEADTPDNFQSRRPNTSFCFLDIRSPGLGDTAMYLCATSSNRDRVQETQYFGPGTRLLVL.

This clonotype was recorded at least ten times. The CDR3 spells CASRTTTGKTTDTQYF. CDR3 bases: TGTGCCAGCAGAACCACAACCGGGAAAACCACAGATACGCAGTATTTT. The chain combines TRBV11-2 with TRBJ2-3; D might be TRBD2 (5 bases). The V and J ends lost 6 bases and 2 bases respectively, with 18 bases between them. Germline loops: CDR1 SGHAT, CDR2 FQNNGV. The CDR3 covers 16 residues.

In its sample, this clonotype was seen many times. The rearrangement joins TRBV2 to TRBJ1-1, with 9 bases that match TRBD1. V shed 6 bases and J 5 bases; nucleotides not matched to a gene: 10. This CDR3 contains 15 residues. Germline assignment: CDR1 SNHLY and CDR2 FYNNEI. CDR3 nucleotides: TGTGCCAGCAGAGCCGGGACAGGGTCGTGGACTGAAGCTTTCTTT. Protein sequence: CASRAGTGSWTEAFF.

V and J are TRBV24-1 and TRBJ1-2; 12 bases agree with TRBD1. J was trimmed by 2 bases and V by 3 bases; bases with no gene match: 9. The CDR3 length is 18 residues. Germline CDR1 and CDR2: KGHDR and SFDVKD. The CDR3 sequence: CATSDAPGQGALNYGYTF. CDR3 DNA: TGTGCCACCAGTGATGCACCGGGACAGGGGGCTCTAAACTATGGCTACACCTTC.

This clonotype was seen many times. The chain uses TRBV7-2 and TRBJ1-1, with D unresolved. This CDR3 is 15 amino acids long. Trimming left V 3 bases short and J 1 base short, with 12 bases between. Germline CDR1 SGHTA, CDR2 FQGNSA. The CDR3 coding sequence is TGTGCCAGCAGCTTTGGCTACGTCCGGAACACTGAAGCTTTCTTT. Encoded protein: CASSFGYVRNTEAFF.

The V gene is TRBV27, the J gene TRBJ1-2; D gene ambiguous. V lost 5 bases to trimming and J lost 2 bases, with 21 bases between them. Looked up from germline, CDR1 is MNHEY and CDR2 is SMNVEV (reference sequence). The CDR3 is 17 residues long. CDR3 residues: CASSPGYEGDINYGYTF. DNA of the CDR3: TGTGCCAGCAGTCCCGGGTATGAAGGCGATATAAACTATGGCTACACCTTC.

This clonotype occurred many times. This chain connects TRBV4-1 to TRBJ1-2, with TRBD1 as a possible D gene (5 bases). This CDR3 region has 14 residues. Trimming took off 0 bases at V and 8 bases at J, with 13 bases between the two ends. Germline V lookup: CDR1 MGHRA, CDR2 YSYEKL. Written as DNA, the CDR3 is TGCGCCAGCAGCCAAGATCCCTCAGGGATCGGCTACACCTTC. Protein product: CASSQDPSGIGYTF.

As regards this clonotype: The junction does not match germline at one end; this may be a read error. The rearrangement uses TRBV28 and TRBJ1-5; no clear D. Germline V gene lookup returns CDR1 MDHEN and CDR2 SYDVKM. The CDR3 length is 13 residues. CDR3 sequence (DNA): TGTGCCATCAGTGAGTCACCCAATCAGCCCCAGCATTTT. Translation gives CAISESPNQPQHF.

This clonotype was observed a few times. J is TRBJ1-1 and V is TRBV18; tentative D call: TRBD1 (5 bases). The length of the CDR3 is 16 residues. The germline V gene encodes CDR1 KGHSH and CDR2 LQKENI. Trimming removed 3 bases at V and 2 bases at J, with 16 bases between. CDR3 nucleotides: TGTGCCAGCTCACCCTCCGGGCGGGGCGCTAACACTGAAGCTTTCTTT. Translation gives CASSPSGRGANTEAFF.

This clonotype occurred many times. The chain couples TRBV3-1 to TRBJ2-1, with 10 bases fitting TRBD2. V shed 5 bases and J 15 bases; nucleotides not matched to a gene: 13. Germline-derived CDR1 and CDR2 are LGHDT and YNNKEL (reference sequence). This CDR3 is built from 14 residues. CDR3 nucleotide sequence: TGTGCCAGCAGCGCCCCGGAGCGGGGGGGCTTTACGTTCTTC. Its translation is CASSAPERGGFTFF.

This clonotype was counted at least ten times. For the CDR3, the DNA is TGTGCCAGCAGTGAAGCGTTAAGCGGGGGAACCTACGAGCAGTACTTC. Amino acids: CASSEALSGGTYEQYF. V usage is TRBV2 and J usage is TRBJ2-7; 8 bases agree with TRBD2. Germline CDR1 SNHLY, CDR2 FYNNEI. V shed 0 bases, J shed 2 bases, and the junction held 6 bases outside the gene matches. The CDR3 has 16 amino acids.

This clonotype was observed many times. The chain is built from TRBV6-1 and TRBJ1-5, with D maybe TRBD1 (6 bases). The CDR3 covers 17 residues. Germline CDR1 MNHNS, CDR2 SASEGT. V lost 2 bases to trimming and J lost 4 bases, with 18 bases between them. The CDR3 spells CASSERSGARGNQPQHF. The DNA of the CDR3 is TGTGCCAGCAGTGAAAGGTCAGGGGCCCGCGGAAATCAGCCCCAGCATTTT.

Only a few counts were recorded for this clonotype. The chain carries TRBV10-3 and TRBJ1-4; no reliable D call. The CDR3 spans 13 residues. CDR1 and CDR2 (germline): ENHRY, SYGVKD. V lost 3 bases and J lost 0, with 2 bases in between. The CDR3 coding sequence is TGTGCCATCAGTGATGCAACTAATGAAAAACTGTTTTTT. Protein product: CAISDATNEKLFF.

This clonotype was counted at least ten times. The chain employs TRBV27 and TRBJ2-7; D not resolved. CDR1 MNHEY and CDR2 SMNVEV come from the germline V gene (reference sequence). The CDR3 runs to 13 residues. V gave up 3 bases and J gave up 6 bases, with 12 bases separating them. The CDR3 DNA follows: TGTGCCAGCAGTTTTGCAGGTTTTTCCGAGCAGTACTTC. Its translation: CASSFAGFSEQYF.

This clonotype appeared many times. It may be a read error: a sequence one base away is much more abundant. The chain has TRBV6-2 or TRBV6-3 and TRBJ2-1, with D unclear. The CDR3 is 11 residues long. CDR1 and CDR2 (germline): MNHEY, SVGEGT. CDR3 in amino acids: CASSYYTEQFF. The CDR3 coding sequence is TGTGCCAGCAGTTACTACACTGAGCAGTTCTTC.

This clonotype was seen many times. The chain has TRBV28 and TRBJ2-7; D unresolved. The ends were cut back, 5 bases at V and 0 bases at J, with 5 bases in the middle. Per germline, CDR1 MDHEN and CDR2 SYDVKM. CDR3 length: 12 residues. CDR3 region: CASSQDSYEQYF. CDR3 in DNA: TGTGCCAGCAGTCAAGACTCCTACGAGCAGTACTTC.

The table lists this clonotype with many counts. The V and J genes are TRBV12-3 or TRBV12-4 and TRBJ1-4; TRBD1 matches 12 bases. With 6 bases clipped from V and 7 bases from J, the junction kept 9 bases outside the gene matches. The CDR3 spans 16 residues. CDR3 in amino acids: CASSRRDRGRGEKLFF. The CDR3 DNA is TGTGCCAGCAGCCGACGGGACAGGGGGCGCGGTGAAAAACTGTTTTTT.

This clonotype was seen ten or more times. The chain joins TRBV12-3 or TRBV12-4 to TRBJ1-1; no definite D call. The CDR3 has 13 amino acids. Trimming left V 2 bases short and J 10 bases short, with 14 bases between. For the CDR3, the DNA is TGTGCCAGCAGTTTAAGCGAAGTTTGGGGAGCTTTCTTT. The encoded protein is CASSLSEVWGAFF.

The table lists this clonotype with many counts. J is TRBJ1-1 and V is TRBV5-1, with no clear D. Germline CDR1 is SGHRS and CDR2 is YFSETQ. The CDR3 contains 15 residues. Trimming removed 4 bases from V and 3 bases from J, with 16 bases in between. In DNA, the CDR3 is TGCGCCAGCAGCGTAGCGGGCGGCGGGTACACTGAAGCTTTCTTT. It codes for CASSVAGGGYTEAFF.

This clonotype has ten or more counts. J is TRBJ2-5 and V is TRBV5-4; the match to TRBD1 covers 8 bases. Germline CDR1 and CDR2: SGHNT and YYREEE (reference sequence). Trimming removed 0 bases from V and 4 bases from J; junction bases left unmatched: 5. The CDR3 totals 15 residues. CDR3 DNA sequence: TGTGCCAGCAGCTTGGGTCCAGGGGGCCCAGAGACCCAGTACTTC. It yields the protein CASSLGPGGPETQYF.